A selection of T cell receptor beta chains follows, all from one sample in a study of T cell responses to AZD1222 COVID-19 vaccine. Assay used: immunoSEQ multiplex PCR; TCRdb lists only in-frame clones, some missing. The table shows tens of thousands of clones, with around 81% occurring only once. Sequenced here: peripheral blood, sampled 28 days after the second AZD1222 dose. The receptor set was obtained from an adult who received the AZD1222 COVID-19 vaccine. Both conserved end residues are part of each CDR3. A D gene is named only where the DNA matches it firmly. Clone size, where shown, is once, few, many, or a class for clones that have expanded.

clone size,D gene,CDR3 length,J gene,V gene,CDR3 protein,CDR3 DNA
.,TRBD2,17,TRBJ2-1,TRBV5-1,CASSHGTSGRMVDEQFF,TGCGCCAGCAGCCATGGGACTAGCGGGAGGATGGTTGATGAGCAGTTCTTC
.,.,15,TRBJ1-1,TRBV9,CASSLTDDMNTEAFF,TGTGCCAGCAGCCTCACCGACGACATGAACACTGAAGCTTTCTTT
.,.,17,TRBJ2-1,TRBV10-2,CASSEATTSEAYNEQFF,TGCGCCAGCAGTGAAGCGACCACTAGTGAAGCCTACAATGAGCAGTTCTTC
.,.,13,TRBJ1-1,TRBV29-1,CSVEEGARPEAFF,TGCAGCGTTGAAGAGGGGGCGCGGCCTGAAGCTTTCTTT
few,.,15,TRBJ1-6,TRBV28,CASITSVDGGPPLHF,TGTGCCAGCATTACGTCAGTGGACGGTGGACCGCCCCTCCACTTT
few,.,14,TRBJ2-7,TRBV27,CASSNRQTGYEQYF,TGTGCCAGCAGCAACCGACAGACCGGGTACGAGCAGTACTTC
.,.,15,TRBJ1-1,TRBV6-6,CASSYPERAAIEAFF,TGTGCCAGCAGTTACCCGGAGAGGGCAGCCATCGAAGCTTTCTTT
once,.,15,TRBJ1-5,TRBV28,CASSLRSGSPRAQHF,TGTGCCAGCAGTTTACGGTCAGGTTCGCCGCGGGCCCAGCATTTT
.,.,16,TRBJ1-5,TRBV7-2,CASSIAGGGGNQPQHF,TGTGCCAGCAGCATCGCAGGTGGAGGCGGCAATCAGCCCCAGCATTTT
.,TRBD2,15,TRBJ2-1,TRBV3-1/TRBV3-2,CASSQGLAGDNEQFF,TGTGCCAGCAGCCAAGGACTAGCTGGAGACAATGAGCAGTTCTTC
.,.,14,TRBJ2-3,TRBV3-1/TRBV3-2,CASSLTGGMNTQYF,TGTGCCAGCAGCCTGACTGGGGGCATGAATACGCAGTATTTT
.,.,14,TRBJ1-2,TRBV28,CASSVKTRRGGYTF,TGTGCCAGCAGTGTTAAAACACGAAGGGGCGGCTACACCTTC
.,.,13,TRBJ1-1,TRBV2,CASSGSGKTEAFF,TGTGCCAGCAGTGGGTCAGGCAAGACTGAAGCTTTCTTT
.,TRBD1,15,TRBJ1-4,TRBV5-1,CASSPRPGGGEKLFF,TGCGCCAGCAGCCCCCGTCCAGGGGGGGGTGAAAAACTGTTTTTT
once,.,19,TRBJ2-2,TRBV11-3,CASSLDLINSDRNTGELFF,TGTGCCAGCAGCTTAGATCTGATTAACAGCGACAGAAACACCGGGGAGCTGTTTTTT
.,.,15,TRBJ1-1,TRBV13,CASSPVGALNTEAFF,TGTGCCAGCAGCCCGGTTGGGGCTTTGAACACTGAAGCTTTCTTT
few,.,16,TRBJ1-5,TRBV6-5,CASSYKYGTGVQPQHF,TGTGCCAGCAGTTACAAATACGGGACGGGAGTCCAGCCCCAGCATTTT
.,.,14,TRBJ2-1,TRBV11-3,CASSFSGTYNEQFF,TGTGCCAGCAGCTTTTCCGGAACCTACAATGAGCAGTTCTTC
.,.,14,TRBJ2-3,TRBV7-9,CASSFQGTGDTQYF,TGTGCCAGCAGCTTTCAGGGCACTGGGGATACGCAGTATTTT
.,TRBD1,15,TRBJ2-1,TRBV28,CASSFRTGGIYEQFF,TGTGCCAGCAGTTTTCGGACAGGGGGCATCTATGAGCAGTTCTTC
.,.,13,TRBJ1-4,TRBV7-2,CASSLERDEKLFF,TGTGCCAGCAGCTTAGAGAGGGACGAAAAACTGTTTTTT
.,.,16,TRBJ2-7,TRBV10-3,CAISDRTSRSSYEQYF,TGTGCCATCAGTGACCGGACTTCCCGGAGCTCCTACGAGCAGTACTTC
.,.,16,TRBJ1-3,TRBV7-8,CASSILDGDSGNTIYF,TGTGCCAGCAGCATCTTGGACGGAGACTCTGGAAACACCATATATTTT